This T cell receptor beta chain was sequenced during a study of blood T cells in healthy people across ages. General study findings and limits: CMV status of donors was not determined, possibly confounding expanded clonotype changes. Unsorted PBMC material precluded a definitive naive versus antigen-experienced comparison.

With respect to this clonotype: The antigen is unknown.

For the second PCR, which ran for about 6 to 11 cycles, a sample-barcoded 5' primer and a J-beta primer mix were used. A 12-random-nucleotide template-switch adaptor tagged each cDNA molecule. In TCRdb, the 5' RACE reads were re-called with MiXCR into one record per CDR3 protein. The profile covers around 1,500,000 distinct CDR3 sequences, with approximately 30% appearing a single time and around 7.7% taken by the ten largest. Input material: blood. The TCR originated in a woman younger than 45 in good health.

DNA of the CDR3: TGTGCCAGCAGCCCAGGTCGCAGCGCGGACACCGGGGAGCTGTTTTTT. As protein: CASSPGRSADTGELFF. V gene TRBV27 combines with J gene TRBJ2-2, with unresolved D. The CDR3 runs 16 residues. Trimming left V 6 bases short and J 3 bases short, with 17 bases between. CDR1 is MNHEY, CDR2 SMNVEV, per germline (reference sequence).